This T cell receptor (beta chain) originates from a study of T cells after yellow fever vaccination (dated by TCRdb to the late 2010s). About the study as a whole: Libraries from fractions with low cell numbers were prepared with the SMART-Seq v4 Ultra Low Input RNA kit. Bulk PBMC replicates and cell subsets were isolated from blood drawn at multiple timepoints before and after both primary and secondary immunization. To follow T-cell clones before and after primary and booster YFV17D yellow fever vaccination, bulk TCR alpha and beta repertoires were sequenced over time. Two healthy male donors, one aged 18 to 30 and one aged 30 to 40 years, made up the cohort.

Reading the label with the study, this specimen's treatment or condition is: live attenuated yellow fever vaccine strain. At each blood-draw timepoint, two biological replicates of bulk PBMCs were collected. A standard Ficoll-Paque protocol was used to isolate PBMCs from peripheral blood. TriZol was used to extract RNA from bulk PBMCs, CD4 and CD8 fractions, and dextramer-positive and dextramer-negative fractions. Study-level results and caveats: A small fraction of clonotypes showed up in both the CD4 and CD8 compartments, probably as a result of convergent recombination. After the booster, most clones that had expanded after primary vaccination were detected again (roughly 95% of CD4 and 88% of CD8), suggesting broad maintenance of memory. The study included only a couple of donors, which limits how far the findings can be generalized. Computational filtering was needed because FACS-sorted repertoires could contain abundant contaminating clonotypes from the bulk population. The secondary T-cell response was weaker than the primary response but faster, peaking on day 5 instead of day 15.

The table lists this clonotype with many counts. Its binding antigen is unknown. Base qualities are not provided; no much larger clone lies one nucleotide away. TCR cDNA was synthesized by 5'RACE template switching, which introduced a universal primer site and unique molecular identifiers. Priming of cDNA synthesis was performed from both the TCR alpha and TCR beta constant segments. Library amplification involved two PCR steps, and the second step added sample barcodes and sequencing adapters. Sequencing of libraries was performed on Illumina HiSeq 2500 (2x100 bp) or NovaSeq (2x150 bp). The paper's processing steps were these. Demultiplexing of reads and collapsing into UMI consensus sequences were performed with MIGEC, and V(D)J alignment was carried out with MiXCR. Using edgeR on replicate PBMC samples, clonotypes were called vaccine-responding if FDR was below 0.01 and the log2 fold change was above 5 up to day 15. Bulk clonotypes were assigned CD4 or CD8 identity according to which sequenced CD4 or CD8 repertoire held them at higher abundance. The public sequencing data were trimmed at Q25 with fastp and processed into clonotypes with MiXCR by TCRdb, which kept only in-frame beta chains. Rows merge per CDR3 protein into single entries with the most common DNA and genes. TCRdb assigned the V and J calls; the authors' analysis was not used. Here the sample has 450,000 to 600,000 distinct CDR3 sequences; approximately 13% occur a single time. More than 13% of the sample belongs to the ten largest clones.

The germline V gene sets CDR1 to LGHNA and CDR2 to YNFKEQ. Trimming takes 1 base off V and 7 bases off J; junction bases not matched to a gene: 3. The CDR3 sequence holds 15 residues, the cysteine and phenylalanine included. The CDR3 DNA has 45 bases and is translated from base 1. This TCR was recovered from a man aged 30 to 45 who received the YFV17D yellow fever vaccine. The input for sequencing was PBMCs, taken on the day of the yellow fever booster vaccination. The sequence is built from TRBV4-2 and TRBJ2-1; TRBD2 agrees with 11 junctional bases. The CDR3 loop reads CASSQVGLAVNEQFF. The nucleotide sequence is TGTGCCAGCAGCCAAGTGGGACTAGCGGTAAATGAGCAGTTCTTC.